The 18 T cell receptor beta chains below come from one sample, sequenced in a study of blood T cell repertoires in COVID-19. TCRdb keeps only in-frame clones here, not all; method: immunoSEQ multiplex PCR. This table holds around 700,000 clones, about 90% found once. What was sequenced was peripheral blood. Receptors were obtained from a woman aged 18 to 35 with acute or convalescent COVID-19.

The genes are TRBV30 and TRBJ1-1; 7 bases align to TRBD1. In germline, CDR1 is GTSNPN, CDR2 SVGIG (reference sequence). The CDR3 has 14 residues. The V segment lost 3 bases and the J segment 4 bases; nucleotides outside the gene matches: 8. The CDR3 bases are TGTGCCTGGAGATGGGGACAGTGGAGCACTGAAGCTTTCTTT. Encoded protein: CAWRWGQWSTEAFF.

In this sample, this clone turned up once. V is TRBV11-2 and J is TRBJ1-4; the match to TRBD1 covers 7 bases. V gave up 4 bases and J gave up 5 bases; unmatched junction bases: 7. Germline V gives CDR1 SGHAT, CDR2 FQNNGV. The CDR3 spans 15 residues. The CDR3 sequence is CASSSDRVANEKLFF. CDR3 DNA: TGTGCCAGCAGCTCAGACAGGGTGGCGAATGAAAAACTGTTTTTT.

This clone came up a few times. The chain couples TRBV10-2 to TRBJ2-2; no reliable D call. The V gene lost 3 bases and the J gene lost 6 bases, with 5 bases spanning the gap. This CDR3 is 12 amino acids long. The V gene's germline CDR1 is WSHSY and CDR2 SAAADI. For the CDR3, the DNA is TGCGCCAGCAGTGACCGGGCCGGGGAGCTGTTTTTT. This gives the protein CASSDRAGELFF.

The V call is TRBV19, the J call TRBJ1-1; a possible D gene is TRBD1 (6 bases). Per germline, CDR1 LNHDA and CDR2 SQIVND (reference sequence). The length of the CDR3 is 20 residues. Trimming pared 0 bases from V and 3 bases from J, leaving 26 bases between. The CDR3 DNA is TGTGCCAGTAGTATAGATCGCTTCTGGCAGGGGAAGGAGGAGGACACTGAAGCTTTCTTT. It specifies CASSIDRFWQGKEEDTEAFF.

CDR3 in amino acids: CASSKNPWAGGPYNEQFF. The CDR3 coding sequence is TGTGCCAGCAGCAAAAATCCTTGGGCGGGGGGCCCCTACAATGAGCAGTTCTTC. The chain uses TRBV4-2 and TRBJ2-1, with 8 bases identical to TRBD2. This CDR3 region has 18 residues. With 5 bases clipped from V and 2 bases from J, the junction kept 14 bases outside the gene matches. From germline, CDR1 is LGHNA and CDR2 YNFKEQ.

This clone is a singleton in its sample. The rearrangement links TRBV19 to TRBJ1-4; D not resolved. The germline V gene has CDR1 LNHDA and CDR2 SQIVND (reference sequence). The CDR3 extends over 15 amino acids. V dropped 9 bases and J dropped 0 bases, with 14 bases sitting between them. The CDR3 here is CASCGSSTTNEKLFF. CDR3 in DNA: TGTGCCAGCTGCGGGTCTAGTACAACTAATGAAAAACTGTTTTTT.

The chain is built from TRBV6-5 and TRBJ1-2, with D maybe TRBD1 (5 bases). The CDR3 consists of 12 residues. CDR1 and CDR2 from the germline V gene are MNHEY and SVGAGI. V gave up 6 bases and J gave up 6 bases, with 11 bases separating them. This CDR3 reads CASSGGNDGYTF. CDR3 sequence (DNA): TGTGCCAGCAGCGGGGGGAATGATGGCTACACCTTC.

The chain combines TRBV27 with TRBJ1-1, with D unclear. CDR1 MNHEY and CDR2 SMNVEV come from the germline V gene (reference sequence). The CDR3 length is 17 residues. Trimming left V 4 bases short and J 0 bases short, with 18 bases between. CDR3 in amino acids: CASSYVPGKLVNTEAFF. Here the CDR3 DNA reads TGTGCCAGCAGTTATGTCCCGGGGAAACTAGTGAACACTGAAGCTTTCTTT.

The chain is built from TRBV5-6 and TRBJ1-2; no firm D call. The V and J ends lost 7 bases and 2 bases respectively, with 9 bases between them. This CDR3 has 12 residues. Germline V CDR1 and CDR2: SGHDT, YYEEEE. CDR3 in amino acids: CASSRANYGYTF. Here the CDR3 DNA reads TGTGCCAGCTCCCGAGCGAACTATGGCTACACCTTC. Variable domain in full (rest from reference TRBV5-6 and TRBJ1-2): DAGVTQSPTHLIKTRGQQVTLRCSPKSGHDTVSWYQQALGQGPQFIFQYYEEEERQRGNFPDRFSGHQFPNYSSELNVNALLLGDSALYLCASSRANYGYTFGSGTRLTVV.

The chain recombines TRBV5-1 with TRBJ2-1; 8 bases agree with TRBD1. The CDR3 totals 14 residues. From germline, CDR1 is SGHRS and CDR2 YFSETQ. The V and J ends lost 3 bases and 6 bases, in that order; junction bases with no gene match: 5. In nucleotides, the CDR3 is TGCGCCAGCAGCTCTGGACAGGGTGTCAATGAGCAGTTCTTC. Protein: CASSSGQGVNEQFF.

This clone was found once. CDR3 protein: CASSSMGTLGGYTF. The CDR3 DNA is TGTGCCAGCAGCTCCATGGGCACATTGGGCGGCTACACCTTC. The chain joins TRBV5-6 to TRBJ1-2; no clear D gene. The V end lost 3 bases, the J end lost 8 bases, and 17 bases lay between the germline ends. CDR1 is SGHDT, CDR2 YYEEEE, per germline. This CDR3 contains 14 residues.

This chain uses TRBV5-4 with TRBJ2-2; the D gene is possibly TRBD1 (6 bases). CDR1 is SGHNT and CDR2 is YYREEE in the germline V gene (reference sequence). V was cut by 2 bases and J by 3 bases, with 11 bases left in between. There are 15 residues in the CDR3. CDR3 DNA: TGTGCCAGCAGCTTACAGGGCACCGACACCGGGGAGCTGTTTTTT. Its protein is CASSLQGTDTGELFF.

Note on this clone: A much larger clone differs by one base, so this may be a read error. Other DNA sequences in the sample encode the same CDR3. The chain uses TRBV18 and TRBJ2-2, with D possibly being TRBD1 (6 bases). Trimming cost V 3 bases and J 1 base, with 6 bases left between them. Germline V gives CDR1 KGHSH, CDR2 LQKENI. CDR3 length equals 14 residues. CDR3 nucleotide sequence: TGTGCCAGCTCACCGGGACAGAACACCGGGGAGCTGTTTTTT. It is translated as CASSPGQNTGELFF.

The rearrangement joins TRBV19 to TRBJ2-7; 9 positions match TRBD2. Germline loops: CDR1 LNHDA, CDR2 SQIVND (reference sequence). The ends lost 9 bases at V and 0 bases at J; junction bases unmatched: 9. The CDR3 covers 15 residues. CDR3 sequence: CASRLAGASSYEQYF. CDR3 sequence (DNA): TGTGCCAGCAGATTAGCGGGGGCCAGCTCCTACGAGCAGTACTTC.

This clone was detected once. The chain combines TRBV12-3 or TRBV12-4 with TRBJ1-2, with D perhaps TRBD1 (5 bases). The CDR3 sequence is 12 residues long. V lost 6 bases to trimming and J lost 7 bases, with 12 bases between them. CDR3 residues: CASSSGLSGYTF. The CDR3 DNA sequence: TGTGCCAGCAGCTCAGGGCTGTCTGGCTACACCTTC.

This clone was counted between two and nine times. The chain is built from TRBV30 and TRBJ1-2; 7 bases agree with TRBD1. Germline V CDR1 and CDR2: GTSNPN, SVGIG (reference sequence). V lost 5 bases and J lost 8; bases outside the gene matches: 5. This CDR3 has 11 residues. The CDR3, as DNA: TGTGCCTGGGCCATGGACAGGGGCTACACCTTC. It translates to CAWAMDRGYTF.

The chain uses TRBV20-1 and TRBJ2-7; TRBD1 aligns across 7 bases. This CDR3 spans 11 amino acids. The J segment lost 6 bases and the V segment lost 6 bases, leaving 5 bases of the junction unmatched. Looked up from germline, CDR1 is DFQATT and CDR2 is SNEGSKA (reference sequence). CDR3 residues: CSADHRGEQYF. The CDR3 DNA sequence: TGCAGTGCAGACCACAGGGGCGAGCAGTACTTC.

The chain combines TRBV12-3 or TRBV12-4 with TRBJ1-1; TRBD1 is a possible D gene (5 bases). The ends were cut back, 7 bases at V and 2 bases at J, with 11 bases in the middle. The CDR3 totals 13 residues. The CDR3 nucleotides are TGTGCCAGCAAAACCAGGGAAAACACTGAAGCTTTCTTT. It codes for CASKTRENTEAFF.